Shown below are 26 T cell receptor beta chains from a single sample sequenced in a study of blood T cell repertoires in COVID-19. Here immunoSEQ multiplex PCR was the method, and the copy in TCRdb shows in-frame clones only, minus some. The sample lists 200,000 to 250,000 clones, about four fifths occurring once. The sequenced sample consisted of PBMCs or T cells enriched from blood (not recorded which). All receptors come from a man in his sixties who had recovered from COVID-19.

The chain uses TRBV19 and TRBJ1-2; tentative D call: TRBD1 (5 bases). V lost 2 bases and J lost 0, with 10 bases in between. Germline CDR1 is LNHDA and CDR2 is SQIVND (reference sequence). The CDR3 extends over 15 amino acids. CDR3 nucleotides: TGTGCCAGTAGTATACGGGGGAACCCTAACTATGGCTACACCTTC. Its translation is CASSIRGNPNYGYTF.

The chain combines TRBV5-4 with TRBJ1-4; 8 bases are a match to TRBD1. Per germline, CDR1 SGHNT and CDR2 YYREEE (reference sequence). The CDR3 sequence is 17 residues long. After removal of 0 bases from V and 3 bases from J, the junction contained 7 bases not matched to a gene. The CDR3 region is CASSLGSPDRANEKLFF. In DNA form, the CDR3 reads TGTGCCAGCAGCTTGGGCTCACCGGACAGGGCTAATGAAAAACTGTTTTTT.

The genes are TRBV11-2 and TRBJ2-3; 9 bases fit TRBD2. V was pared by 1 base and J by 6 bases, with 8 bases of the junction left unmatched. This CDR3 has 16 amino acids. CDR1 and CDR2 from the germline V gene are SGHAT and FQNNGV. CDR3 in amino acids: CASSLGHSGGSDTQYF. The CDR3 DNA reads TGTGCCAGCAGCTTAGGCCATAGCGGGGGCTCGGATACGCAGTATTTT. The entire variable domain, with the rest obtained from reference TRBV11-2 and TRBJ2-3, is as follows: EAGVAQSPRYKIIEKRQSVAFWCNPISGHATLYWYQQILGQGPKLLIQFQNNGVVDDSQLPKDRFSAERLKGVDSTLKIQPAKLEDSAVYLCASSLGHSGGSDTQYFGPGTRLTVL.

The J gene is TRBJ2-4, the V gene TRBV13; 8 bases are shared with TRBD2. The CDR3 is 16 residues long. V lost 5 bases, J lost 0 bases, and 6 bases stayed unmatched. Looked up from germline, CDR1 is PRHDT and CDR2 is FYEKMQ (reference sequence). The CDR3 DNA reads TGTGCCAGCAGCGAAGCGGGAGCGGCAGCCAAAAACATTCAGTACTTC. The encoded protein is CASSEAGAAAKNIQYF.

This chain joins TRBV25-1 and TRBJ2-6, with D tentatively TRBD1 (6 bases). Trimming took 3 bases from V and 1 from J, leaving 7 bases between them. The length of the CDR3 is 15 residues. Germline V gene data show CDR1 as MGHDK and CDR2 as SYGVNS. The CDR3 DNA follows: TGTGCCAGCAGTGACACAGGGTCTGGGGCCAACGTCCTGACTTTC. This gives the protein CASSDTGSGANVLTF. The whole variable domain, remainder taken from reference TRBV25-1 and TRBJ2-6, is EADIYQTPRYLVIGTGKKITLECSQTMGHDKMYWYQQDPGMELHLIHYSYGVNSTEKGDLSSESTVSRIRTEHFPLTLESARPSHTSQYLCASSDTGSGANVLTFGAGSRLTVL.

V gene TRBV5-1 combines with J gene TRBJ2-7; no reliable D call. CDR3 length: 13 residues. The V gene lost 0 bases and the J gene lost 1 base, with 5 bases spanning the gap. Per germline, CDR1 SGHRS and CDR2 YFSETQ. CDR3 DNA sequence: TGCGCCAGCAGCTTGGACGGGTCCTACGAGCAGTACTTC. Translating it yields CASSLDGSYEQYF.

The chain employs TRBV5-5 and TRBJ1-1; perhaps TRBD1 as D (5 bases). Germline V gene lookup returns CDR1 SGHKS and CDR2 YYEKEE (reference sequence). The V and J ends lost 5 bases and 1 base respectively, with 12 bases between them. This CDR3 has 14 amino acids. The CDR3 region is CASSRQNSNTEAFF. Written as DNA, the CDR3 is TGTGCCAGCAGTAGACAGAACTCGAACACTGAAGCTTTCTTT.

V and J are TRBV4-2 and TRBJ1-2, with a weak D call TRBD1 (6 bases). CDR1 is LGHNA, CDR2 YNFKEQ, per germline. V was trimmed by 3 bases and J by 6 bases, leaving 14 bases between them. This CDR3 has 14 residues. The CDR3 loop reads CASSQRRGLDGYTF. DNA of the CDR3: TGTGCCAGCAGCCAGAGGCGGGGGCTGGATGGCTACACCTTC.

The rearrangement joins TRBV7-2 to TRBJ2-2; D is ambiguous. The ends were cut back, 3 bases at V and 0 bases at J, with 2 bases in the middle. Per germline, CDR1 SGHTA and CDR2 FQGNSA. This CDR3 has 13 amino acids. Here the CDR3 DNA reads TGTGCCAGCAGCTTCACGAACACCGGGGAGCTGTTTTTT. It specifies CASSFTNTGELFF. The full variable domain, rest sourced from reference TRBV7-2 and TRBJ2-2, is GAGVSQSPSNKVTEKGKDVELRCDPISGHTALYWYRQSLGQGLEFLIYFQGNSAPDKSGLPSDRFSAERTGGSVSTLTIQRTQQEDSAVYLCASSFTNTGELFFGEGSRLTVL.

The chain joins TRBV7-2 to TRBJ2-7; 8 nucleotides agree with TRBD1. The CDR3 is made up of 17 amino acids. CDR1 SGHTA and CDR2 FQGNSA come from the germline V gene. V dropped 5 bases and J dropped 3; count of bases not matched to a gene: 15. The CDR3 sequence: CASSHIYGQGGGYEQYF. The CDR3 bases are TGTGCCAGCAGCCATATTTATGGACAGGGTGGGGGCTACGAGCAGTACTTC.

This clone came up a few times. This chain connects TRBV19 to TRBJ2-1; D unclear. CDR1 LNHDA and CDR2 SQIVND come from the germline V gene (reference sequence). The CDR3 contains 13 residues. Trimming stripped 3 bases from V and 3 bases from J, with 6 bases between. CDR3 nucleotides: TGTGCCAGTAGTATTAATGTCTACAATGAGCAGTTCTTC. As protein: CASSINVYNEQFF.

V usage is TRBV11-1 and J usage is TRBJ1-4; 8 bases match TRBD1. The CDR3 consists of 13 residues. In germline, CDR1 is SGHAT, CDR2 FQDESV (reference sequence). Losses at the gene ends were 7 bases for V and 5 bases for J; bases not matched to a gene: 3. The CDR3 spells CASTRDRNEKLFF. CDR3 nucleotide sequence: TGTGCCAGCACCCGGGACAGGAATGAAAAACTGTTTTTT. The full variable domain, in which reference TRBV11-1 and TRBJ1-4 provide the parts outside the CDR3, is EAEVAQSPRYKITEKSQAVAFWCDPISGHATLYWYRQILGQGPELLVQFQDESVVDDSQLPKDRFSAERLKGVDSTLKIQPAELGDSAMYLCASTRDRNEKLFFGSGTQLSVL.

The chain is built from TRBV3-1 (or the pseudogene TRBV3-2) and TRBJ2-1; 11 nucleotides line up with TRBD1. V shed 4 bases, J shed 7 bases, and the junction held 3 bases outside the gene matches. The CDR3 spans 14 residues. The germline V gene has CDR1 LGHDT and CDR2 YNNKEL (reference sequence). In nucleotides, the CDR3 is TGTGCCAGCAGCCTCCGGGACAGGGGGAATGAGCAGTTCTTC. Its protein is CASSLRDRGNEQFF.

The chain couples TRBV11-2 to TRBJ2-7; 9 nucleotides agree with TRBD1. Germline CDR1 and CDR2: SGHAT and FQNNGV. This CDR3 comprises 15 residues. Unmatched junction bases numbered 4, after V lost 2 bases and J lost 2 bases. CDR3 sequence (DNA): TGTGCCAGCAGCTTACAGACAGGGGGTCCCTACGAGCAGTACTTC. This sequence encodes CASSLQTGGPYEQYF.

V and J are TRBV6-5 and TRBJ1-1, with 7 positions matching TRBD1. Germline V lookup: CDR1 MNHEY, CDR2 SVGAGI. J was trimmed by 4 bases and V by 11 bases; bases with no gene match: 7. This CDR3 is built from 12 residues. Here the CDR3 reads CASGWDSTEAFF. The DNA of the CDR3 is TGTGCCTCCGGGTGGGACAGCACTGAAGCTTTCTTT.

This chain joins TRBV5-1 and TRBJ2-2; 12 bases agree with TRBD1. Trimming removed 0 bases from V and 6 bases from J; junction bases left unmatched: 6. Germline V gene data show CDR1 as SGHRS and CDR2 as YFSETQ. The CDR3 length is 17 residues. In nucleotides, the CDR3 is TGCGCCAGCAGCTTGGGGGACAGGGGGCAACGTTCCGGGGAGCTGTTTTTT. Translated, it gives CASSLGDRGQRSGELFF.

The chain links TRBV11-3 to TRBJ1-1; no clear D gene. Trimming took 5 bases from V and 6 from J, leaving 16 bases between them. CDR1 and CDR2 (germline): SGHNT, YENEEA. The CDR3 is 14 residues long. The CDR3 bases are TGTGCCAGCAGCCTAAGGCGGGAGAGCGCTGAAGCTTTCTTT. Its translation is CASSLRRESAEAFF.

The chain has TRBV7-9 and TRBJ2-2; 8 bases are shared with TRBD1. CDR3 size: 15 residues. Germline lookup yields CDR1 SEHNR and CDR2 FQNEAQ (reference sequence). The trim removed 5 bases at V and 3 bases at J, leaving 5 bases unmatched. CDR3: CASSPGQGDTGELFF. The CDR3 bases are TGTGCCAGCAGCCCTGGACAGGGTGACACCGGGGAGCTGTTTTTT.

The chain combines TRBV3-1 (or the pseudogene TRBV3-2) with TRBJ1-3; no definite D call. Germline CDR1 reads LGHDT; CDR2 reads YNNKEL (reference sequence). This CDR3 has 16 amino acids. Trimming stripped 4 bases from V and 0 bases from J, with 13 bases between. CDR3: CASSRDPPSSGNTIYF. CDR3 sequence (DNA): TGTGCCAGCAGCCGAGACCCTCCGAGCTCTGGAAACACCATATATTTT.

There are a few counts of this clone. The rearrangement joins TRBV19 to TRBJ1-1, with 7 positions matching TRBD1. The CDR3 totals 14 residues. V was clipped by 7 bases and J by 4 bases; unmatched bases: 9. The germline CDR1 and CDR2 sequences are LNHDA and SQIVND (reference sequence). Here the CDR3 DNA reads TGTGCCAGTAAACGGACAGGATTAAGCACTGAAGCTTTCTTT. Its protein is CASKRTGLSTEAFF.

This chain joins TRBV11-2 and TRBJ1-2, with D unresolved. Looked up from germline, CDR1 is SGHAT and CDR2 is FQNNGV. This CDR3 spans 14 amino acids. V was cut by 8 bases and J by 4 bases, with 17 bases left in between. CDR3 residues: CASCHPSHGYGYTF. The CDR3 DNA reads TGTGCCAGCTGTCACCCGAGTCACGGCTATGGCTACACCTTC.

J is TRBJ1-5 and V is TRBV6-5; D not certain. The V and J ends lost 2 bases and 3 bases respectively, with 8 bases between them. The CDR3 contains 14 residues. The V gene's germline CDR1 is MNHEY and CDR2 SVGAGI. DNA of the CDR3: TGTGCCAGCAGTTACGGAGGGCCCAATCAGCCCCAGCATTTT. This encodes CASSYGGPNQPQHF.

The V call is TRBV30, the J call TRBJ2-7, with 7 bases matching TRBD1. The ends lost 4 bases at V and 2 bases at J; junction bases unmatched: 5. There are 13 residues in the CDR3. Germline values: CDR1 GTSNPN, CDR2 SVGIG (reference sequence). CDR3 sequence: CAWTRDSTYEQYF. CDR3 in DNA: TGTGCCTGGACTCGGGACAGCACCTACGAGCAGTACTTC.

The J gene is TRBJ2-6, the V gene TRBV18, with D perhaps TRBD1 (6 bases). Germline V gene lookup returns CDR1 KGHSH and CDR2 LQKENI. V was cut by 3 bases and J by 0 bases, with 12 bases left in between. The CDR3 has 17 amino acids. CDR3 DNA sequence: TGTGCCAGCTCACCGTTGGGGGCTACCTCTGGGGCCAACGTCCTGACTTTC. It is translated as CASSPLGATSGANVLTF.

The chain's CDR3 is CASSEMGTGVTEAFF. The CDR3 DNA sequence: TGTGCCAGCAGTGAAATGGGGACAGGGGTTACTGAAGCTTTCTTT. The V gene is TRBV6-1, the J gene TRBJ1-1; TRBD1 agrees at 10 bases. Per the germline V gene, CDR1 is MNHNS and CDR2 is SASEGT. V shed 2 bases and J 5 bases; nucleotides not matched to a gene: 5. The CDR3 is 15 amino acids.

The chain combines TRBV4-2 with TRBJ2-7; D call uncertain. Germline V gene lookup returns CDR1 LGHNA and CDR2 YNFKEQ. Trimming left V 8 bases short and J 0 bases short, with 11 bases between. CDR3 size: 13 residues. The CDR3 sequence is CASRDLSSYEQYF. CDR3 coding DNA: TGTGCCAGCCGCGATTTGAGCTCCTACGAGCAGTACTTC.